Listed below are T cell receptor beta chains from one sample, sequenced in a study of cytomegalovirus exposure and HLA in healthy donors. Assay: immunoSEQ multiplex PCR; the TCRdb copy retains only in-frame clones and omits some. The sample includes 80,000 to 100,000 clones, about 81% of them seen just once. Sequencing was carried out using PBMCs. The receptors here all came from a man aged 35 to 55 in good health and CMV-seronegative. CDR3s include the opening cysteine and the closing phenylalanine or tryptophan. D genes are given only for firm matches. Clone size, where shown, is once, few, many, or a class for clones that have expanded.

d_call clone_size j_call v_call cdr3_aa cdr3_nt
TRBD1 NA TRBJ2-2 TRBV5-1 CASSSGQGGTGELFF TGCGCCAGCAGCTCGGGACAGGGGGGAACCGGGGAGCTGTTTTTT
TRBD1 NA TRBJ2-7 TRBV4-1 CASSQRAGGLYEQYF TGCGCCAGCAGCCAAAGGGCAGGGGGCCTTTACGAGCAGTACTTC
NA NA TRBJ1-6 TRBV9 CASSVDGSRGSPLHF TGTGCCAGCAGCGTAGATGGCTCACGAGGTTCACCCCTCCACTTT
NA NA TRBJ2-7 TRBV7-9 CSSSLVGGVEEQYF TGTTCCAGCAGCTTAGTAGGGGGGGTGGAAGAGCAGTACTTC
NA NA TRBJ1-1 TRBV5-8 CASSSPVGMNTEAFF TGTGCCAGCAGCAGTCCCGTCGGGATGAACACTGAAGCTTTCTTT
TRBD1 NA TRBJ2-7 TRBV7-2 CASSLNSPGQGGEQYF TGTGCCAGCAGCTTAAACTCCCCGGGACAGGGTGGCGAGCAGTACTTC
NA few TRBJ2-7 TRBV7-9 CASSLVPWQGGPYEQYF TGTGCCAGCAGCTTAGTCCCCTGGCAGGGAGGACCCTACGAGCAGTACTTC
TRBD2 NA TRBJ2-1 TRBV6-5 CASSGTGGYNEQFF TGTGCCAGCAGTGGGACGGGGGGCTACAATGAGCAGTTCTTC
NA few TRBJ1-1 TRBV18 CASSGAGPSNTEAFF TGTGCCAGCTCAGGGGCGGGGCCCTCGAACACTGAAGCTTTCTTT
TRBD1 NA TRBJ1-5 TRBV9 CASSGTGNSNQPQHF TGTGCCAGCAGTGGGACAGGCAATAGCAATCAGCCCCAGCATTTT
NA NA TRBJ1-2 TRBV27 CASSLSRIDSGYTF TGTGCCAGCAGTTTATCGAGAATTGACAGTGGCTACACCTTC
NA once TRBJ1-1 TRBV13 CASSLKSGGTEAFF TGTGCCAGCAGCTTAAAATCCGGGGGGACTGAAGCTTTCTTT
NA NA TRBJ2-7 TRBV20-1 CSVRSNEQYF TGCAGTGTTCGGTCCAACGAGCAGTACTTC
NA NA TRBJ2-7 TRBV5-1 CASSPTARLTFYEQYF TGCGCCAGCAGCCCCACCGCAAGACTTACCTTCTACGAGCAGTACTTC
TRBD1 NA TRBJ2-6 TRBV7-2 CASSSTRVGGGSGANVLTF TGTGCCAGCAGCTCCACCCGGGTAGGGGGCGGCTCTGGGGCCAACGTCCTGACTTTC
TRBD1 NA TRBJ1-2 TRBV7-9 CASSLGSGGFRGYTF TGTGCCAGCAGCTTAGGTTCAGGGGGATTCCGTGGCTACACCTTC
NA NA TRBJ1-4 TRBV4-1 CASSQAWGVANEKLFF TGCGCCAGCAGCCAAGCCTGGGGGGTTGCTAATGAAAAACTGTTTTTT
NA NA TRBJ1-4 TRBV18 CASSPPSRGGEKLFF TGTGCCAGCTCACCACCGAGTCGCGGGGGTGAAAAACTGTTTTTT
NA NA TRBJ1-1 TRBV7-9 CSSLQRRQGGKAGTEAFF TGTTCCAGCCTTCAAAGAAGGCAGGGAGGAAAAGCGGGGACTGAAGCTTTCTTT
NA NA TRBJ2-1 TRBV19 CASSIPYNEQFF TGTGCCAGTAGTATACCTTACAATGAGCAGTTCTTC
NA NA TRBJ1-1 TRBV4-1 CASSPKGESTEAFF TGCGCCAGCAGCCCAAAGGGGGAGAGCACTGAAGCTTTCTTT
NA NA TRBJ1-6 TRBV9 CASSVGGSPLHF TGTGCCAGCAGCGTAGGAGGATCACCCCTCCACTTT
NA NA TRBJ2-5 TRBV10-1 CASSESGKPKRAQYF TGCGCCAGCAGTGAGTCTGGAAAGCCTAAACGGGCCCAGTACTTC
NA NA TRBJ2-3 TRBV9 CASSADRSTDTQYF TGTGCCAGCAGCGCGGACAGAAGCACAGATACGCAGTATTTT
TRBD1 NA TRBJ1-5 TRBV7-9 CASSLDGTGNQPQHF TGTGCCAGCAGCTTAGATGGGACAGGGAATCAGCCCCAGCATTTT
TRBD1 NA TRBJ1-4 TRBV7-9 CAGSLGGQGAVLFF TGTGCCGGCAGCTTAGGTGGTCAGGGGGCGGTTCTGTTTTTT
TRBD1 NA TRBJ2-3 TRBV4-2 CASSGTGGTDTQYF TGTGCCAGCAGCGGGACAGGGGGCACAGATACGCAGTATTTT
TRBD1 NA TRBJ2-3 TRBV29-1 CSVARTGGGTDTQYF TGCAGCGTTGCCCGGACAGGGGGAGGCACAGATACGCAGTATTTT
TRBD2 NA TRBJ2-2 TRBV5-1 CASMAGEAYGELFF TGCGCCAGCATGGCGGGGGAGGCTTACGGGGAGCTGTTTTTT
NA NA TRBJ1-6 TRBV9 CASSVDPRGADSPLHF TGTGCCAGCAGCGTAGATCCCCGGGGGGCGGATTCACCCCTCCACTTT
NA NA TRBJ2-5 TRBV30 CAWRDSPGETQYF TGTGCCTGGAGGGACTCCCCCGGGGAGACCCAGTACTTC
TRBD2 NA TRBJ2-3 TRBV7-2 CASSPGTSADTQYF TGTGCCAGCAGCCCAGGGACTAGTGCAGATACGCAGTATTTT
NA NA TRBJ2-7 TRBV29-1 CSVMDSYEQYF TGCAGCGTGATGGACAGCTACGAGCAGTACTTC
NA NA TRBJ2-2 TRBV6-4 CASSVDLSNTGELFF TGTGCCAGCAGTGTTGACTTATCGAACACCGGGGAGCTGTTTTTT
TRBD1 NA TRBJ2-1 TRBV5-1 CASSFPGTGGKNEQFF TGCGCCAGCAGCTTCCCCGGGACAGGGGGCAAGAATGAGCAGTTCTTC
TRBD1 NA TRBJ1-5 TRBV6-4 CASSDFRDRDQPQHF TGTGCCAGCAGTGACTTCCGGGACAGGGACCAGCCCCAGCATTTT
NA few TRBJ1-2 TRBV7-9 CASSSDSNGYTF TGTGCCAGCAGCTCTGACTCGAATGGCTACACCTTC
NA NA TRBJ2-5 TRBV11-2 CASSPVGSPTETQYF TGTGCCAGCAGCCCGGTGGGCAGCCCGACGGAGACCCAGTACTTC
NA NA TRBJ2-1 TRBV11-2 CASSFRTEGNEQFF TGTGCCAGCAGCTTTAGGACAGAGGGGAATGAGCAGTTCTTC
NA NA TRBJ2-7 TRBV19 CATATGSLSYEQYF TGTGCCACAGCAACGGGATCCCTCTCCTACGAGCAGTACTTC
NA NA TRBJ1-5 TRBV7-2 CASSLSSGVMQPQHF TGTGCCAGCAGCTTGAGTTCAGGGGTGATGCAGCCCCAGCATTTT
NA NA TRBJ2-7 TRBV5-4 CASRPWGGNEQYF TGTGCCAGCAGGCCCTGGGGAGGTAACGAGCAGTACTTC
NA NA TRBJ1-1 TRBV7-9 CASSLSIGNTEAFF TGTGCCAGCAGCTTGAGTATTGGGAACACTGAAGCTTTCTTT
NA NA TRBJ1-6 TRBV30 CAWSVLRGNSPLHF TGTGCCTGGAGTGTACTAAGGGGAAATTCACCCCTCCACTTT
NA NA TRBJ1-5 TRBV19 CASSWGSYGDQPQHF TGTGCCAGTAGTTGGGGCTCATACGGCGATCAGCCCCAGCATTTT
NA once TRBJ1-5 TRBV6-1 CASSEATTGPQHF TGTGCCAGCAGTGAAGCGACTACCGGTCCCCAGCATTTT
NA NA TRBJ1-6 TRBV2 CASSLDRRAYNSPLHF TGTGCCAGCAGTCTGGACAGACGGGCCTATAATTCACCCCTCCACTTT
TRBD2 NA TRBJ2-7 TRBV11-2 CASRGGFPFYEQYF TGTGCCAGCAGGGGGGGGTTTCCTTTCTACGAGCAGTACTTC
TRBD1 NA TRBJ2-4 TRBV5-1 CASSGTGAKNIQYF TGCGCCAGCAGCGGGACAGGGGCCAAAAACATTCAGTACTTC
TRBD2 few TRBJ2-7 TRBV4-2 CASSQVGLAGGRAYYEQYF TGTGCCAGCAGCCAAGTCGGGCTAGCGGGGGGCAGGGCCTATTACGAGCAGTACTTC
NA NA TRBJ1-6 TRBV5-6 CASTESGSSPLHF TGTGCCAGCACCGAATCAGGATCCTCACCCCTCCACTTT
NA NA TRBJ1-2 TRBV10-3 CAISDPGEGYTF TGTGCCATCAGTGATCCGGGGGAAGGCTACACCTTC
TRBD1 NA TRBJ1-3 TRBV29-1 CSVRDRSGNTIYF TGCAGCGTCCGGGACAGGTCCGGAAACACCATATATTTT
TRBD1 once TRBJ2-7 TRBV7-2 CASRQTGTGAYEQYF TGTGCCAGCAGACAGACCGGGACAGGGGCCTACGAGCAGTACTTC
TRBD2 NA TRBJ2-3 TRBV5-4 CASSRSGGVEDTQYF TGTGCCAGCAGCAGGAGCGGGGGGGTAGAAGATACGCAGTATTTT
NA NA TRBJ2-1 TRBV11-1 CASSQGQYNEQFF TGTGCCAGCAGTCAAGGACAGTACAATGAGCAGTTCTTC
NA few TRBJ1-4 TRBV6-1 CASTPRFNEKLFF TGTGCCAGCACCCCCAGGTTTAATGAAAAACTGTTTTTT